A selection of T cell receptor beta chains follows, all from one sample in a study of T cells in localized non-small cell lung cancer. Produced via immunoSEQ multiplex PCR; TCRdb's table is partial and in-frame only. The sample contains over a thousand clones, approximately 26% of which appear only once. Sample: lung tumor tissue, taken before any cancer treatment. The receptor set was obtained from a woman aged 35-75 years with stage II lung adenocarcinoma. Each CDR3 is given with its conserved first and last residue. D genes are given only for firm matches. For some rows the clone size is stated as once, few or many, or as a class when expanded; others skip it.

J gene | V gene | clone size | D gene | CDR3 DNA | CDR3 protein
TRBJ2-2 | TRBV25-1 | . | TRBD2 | TGTGCCAGCAGTTCTCGGACTAGCGCAGAGGTGTGGACCGGGGAGCTGTTTTTT | CASSSRTSAEVWTGELFF
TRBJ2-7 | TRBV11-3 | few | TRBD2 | TGTGCCAGCGCTTTAGCGGGAGGTGAAGGCGAGCAGTACTTC | CASALAGGEGEQYF
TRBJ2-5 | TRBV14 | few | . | TGTGCCAGCAGCCAAGGTTTCGGGACTCACGAAGAGACCCAGTACTTC | CASSQGFGTHEETQYF
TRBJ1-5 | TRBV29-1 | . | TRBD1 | TGCAGCGTCCGAGACAGGGGGGATTTCGATCAGCCCCAGCATTTT | CSVRDRGDFDQPQHF
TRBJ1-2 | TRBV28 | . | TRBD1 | TGTGCCAGCAGTCGATCCGGGACAGGGGGCCGGGGCTATGGCTACACCTTC | CASSRSGTGGRGYGYTF
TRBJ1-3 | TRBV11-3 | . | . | TGTGCCAGCAGCTTAGACTCAGGGTCTGGAAACACCATATATTTT | CASSLDSGSGNTIYF
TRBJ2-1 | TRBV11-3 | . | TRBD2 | TGTGCCAGCAGCTTACTACTAGCGGGTTCAGGGGGGCAGTTCTTC | CASSLLLAGSGGQFF
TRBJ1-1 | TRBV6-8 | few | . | TGTGCCAGCAGGGGGGGCGGGTCGATTACTGAAGCTTTCTTT | CASRGGGSITEAFF
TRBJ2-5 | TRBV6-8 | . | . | TGTGCCAGCGTAAAGGACGGGGGACAAGAGACCCAGTACTTC | CASVKDGGQETQYF
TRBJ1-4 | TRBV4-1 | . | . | TGCGCCAGCAGCCAAGATCAGGTTCGTGGCGGGAAACTGTTTTTT | CASSQDQVRGGKLFF
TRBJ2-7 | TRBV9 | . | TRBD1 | TGTGCCAACCATGGACAGGGAATTAATGGGCAGTACTTC | CANHGQGINGQYF
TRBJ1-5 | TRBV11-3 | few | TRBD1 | TGTGCCAGCAGCTTAAAGGGGGACAGGGGCAATCAGCCCCAGCATTTT | CASSLKGDRGNQPQHF
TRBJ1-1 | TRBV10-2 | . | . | TGCGCCAGCAGTGACCCCGGGAAAGGGGGAGGCACTGAAGCTTTCTTT | CASSDPGKGGGTEAFF
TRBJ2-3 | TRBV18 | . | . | TGTGCCAGCTCACCAGCAGGGGGAGGGCCAGATACGCAGTATTTT | CASSPAGGGPDTQYF
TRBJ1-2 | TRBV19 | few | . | TGTGCCAGTAGTACCCGGGACTTTTTAGGGGATGGCTACACCTTC | CASSTRDFLGDGYTF
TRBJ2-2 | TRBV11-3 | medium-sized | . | TGTGCCAGCAGCCCTCAACGCGGGGACACCGGGGAGCTGTTTTTT | CASSPQRGDTGELFF
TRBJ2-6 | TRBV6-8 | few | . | TGTGCCAGCAGCGAGCAGGGCGCTGGGGCCAACGTCCTGACTTTC | CASSEQGAGANVLTF
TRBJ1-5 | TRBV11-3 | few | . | TGTGCCAGCAGCTTAGGTAACCGGATTAGCAATCAGCCCCAGCATTTT | CASSLGNRISNQPQHF
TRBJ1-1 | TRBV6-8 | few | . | TGTGCCAGCGCAATGACAGCAGACACTGAAGCTTTCTTT | CASAMTADTEAFF
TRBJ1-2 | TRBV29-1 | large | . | TGCAGCGTGCTACAGGAATGGGGGAATGGCTACACCTTC | CSVLQEWGNGYTF
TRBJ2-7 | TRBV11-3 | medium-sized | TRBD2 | TGTGCCAGCAGCTTAGAAAGCGGGAGAGGCGAGCAGTACTTC | CASSLESGRGEQYF
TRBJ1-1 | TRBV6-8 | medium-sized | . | TGTGCCATCAGTCCGGACAGCTACGAAGCTTTCTTT | CAISPDSYEAFF
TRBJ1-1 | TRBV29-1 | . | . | TGCAGCGTTGACCCCAAGTTGGTGAACACTGAAGCTTTCTTT | CSVDPKLVNTEAFF
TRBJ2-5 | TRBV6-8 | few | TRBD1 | TGTGCCAGCAGCCAAACGGCCAGGGGGGAGACCCAGTACTTC | CASSQTARGETQYF
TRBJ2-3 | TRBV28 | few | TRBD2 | TGTGCCAGCAGTTTTCTAGCGGGAACAGATACGCAGTATTTT | CASSFLAGTDTQYF
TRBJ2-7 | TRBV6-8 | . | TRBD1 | TGTGCCAGCAGCGAGAATGTGGGACAGAGTACGAGGCAGTACTTC | CASSENVGQSTRQYF
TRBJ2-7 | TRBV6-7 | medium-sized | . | TGTGCCAGCAGAATAAGCTACGAGCAGTACTTC | CASRISYEQYF
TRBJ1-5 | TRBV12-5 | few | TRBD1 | TGTGCCAGCAAACAGGGGTTAAGGGGCAATCAGCCCCAGCATTTT | CASKQGLRGNQPQHF
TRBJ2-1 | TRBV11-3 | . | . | TGTGCCAGCAGCTTGGCCCGCTCAGTACAGGATGAGCAGTTCTTC | CASSLARSVQDEQFF
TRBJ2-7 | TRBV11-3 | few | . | TGTGCCAGCAGCTTAGGATCCGGCCGCTACGAGCAGTACTTC | CASSLGSGRYEQYF
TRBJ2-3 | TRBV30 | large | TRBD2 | TGTGCCTGGAGTGGCCTCGGGGGGGCTAGCACAGATACGCAGTATTTT | CAWSGLGGASTDTQYF
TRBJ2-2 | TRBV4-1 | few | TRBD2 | TGCGCCAGCACCGGTAGCGGGGGGCTAGACACCGGGGAGCTGTTTTTT | CASTGSGGLDTGELFF
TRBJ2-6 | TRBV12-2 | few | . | TGTGCAAGTCGCCAGGTAGGCTCCACACAAAGTCGGGCCAACGTCCTGACTTTC | CASRQVGSTQSRANVLTF
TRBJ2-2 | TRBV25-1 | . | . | TGTGCCAGCAGTGAAAGGGGGACTACCACCGGGGAGCTGTTTTTT | CASSERGTTTGELFF
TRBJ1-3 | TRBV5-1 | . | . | TGCGCCAGCAGCATTTCCCCGGGCTCTGGAAACACCATATATTTT | CASSISPGSGNTIYF
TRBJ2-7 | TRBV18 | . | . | TGTGCCAGCTCACAGTCCCCGGGGGACGGCGAGCAGTACTTC | CASSQSPGDGEQYF
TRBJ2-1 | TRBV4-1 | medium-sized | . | TGCGCCAGCAGCTCCCGGGGCTCAGGGACGGATGAGCAGTTCTTC | CASSSRGSGTDEQFF
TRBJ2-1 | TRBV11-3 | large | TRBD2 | TGTGCCAGCAGCCGCCGGTCGACTAGCGGGGGCCAGACTTCCAATGAGCAGTTCTTC | CASSRRSTSGGQTSNEQFF
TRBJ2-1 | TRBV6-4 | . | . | TGTGCCAGCAGTTACTCCGATGAGCAGTTCTTC | CASSYSDEQFF
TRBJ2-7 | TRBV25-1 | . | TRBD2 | TGTGCCAGCAGAGCGGGAGAGAGCTACGAGCAGTACTTC | CASRAGESYEQYF
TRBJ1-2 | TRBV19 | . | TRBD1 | TGTGCCAGTAGTATCGACAGGGGGCCCTATGGCTACACCTTC | CASSIDRGPYGYTF
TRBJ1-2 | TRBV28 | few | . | TGTGCCAGCAGCGCCGGGTCCTACTATGGCTACACCTTC | CASSAGSYYGYTF
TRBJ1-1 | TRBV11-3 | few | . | TGTGCCAGCAGCCCAGGGACGTTGAACACTGAAGCTTTCTTT | CASSPGTLNTEAFF
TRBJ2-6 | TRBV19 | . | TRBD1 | TGTGCCAGTAGTACTCGGACAGGGGGGTCGTTAGTGACTTTC | CASSTRTGGSLVTF
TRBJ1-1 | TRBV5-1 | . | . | TGCGCCAGCAGCTTGCAGGGTACGAGGTCGGCGAACACTGAAGCTTTCTTT | CASSLQGTRSANTEAFF